The 25 T cell receptor beta chains given below trace back to one sample, sequenced in a study of CD8+ T cells in alopecia areata. In each case, RNA was isolated and then reverse transcribed into cDNA as the sequencing template. Sequencing used immunoSEQ multiplex PCR; TCRdb keeps in-frame clones, though not all of them. The table shows about 220,000 clones, with about three fifths occurring only once. Treatment of the sample: oral pan-JAK inhibitor, 5-10 mg twice daily. The specimen comprised CD4+ T cells sorted from blood, sampled at week 4, from a patient treated with tofacitinib. The receptors originated from a human donor with alopecia areata.

This clone was seen a handful of times. The rearrangement uses TRBV5-1 and TRBJ1-2; 7 bases agree with TRBD1. Germline V lookup: CDR1 SGHRS, CDR2 YFSETQ. With 0 bases clipped from V and 4 bases from J, the junction kept 9 bases outside the gene matches. The CDR3 length is 16 residues. CDR3 sequence (DNA): TGCGCCAGCAGCTTGGAAGGGGGACAGAACTCCTATGGCTACACCTTC. Translated: CASSLEGGQNSYGYTF.

V and J are TRBV7-8 and TRBJ1-4; no firm D call. The CDR3 is 15 amino acids. From germline, CDR1 is SGHVS and CDR2 FQNEAQ. V was cut by 5 bases and J by 6 bases, with 16 bases left in between. The CDR3 is CASSPLEGWDEKLFF. As DNA, the CDR3 is TGTGCCAGCAGCCCCCTCGAGGGATGGGATGAAAAACTGTTTTTT.

The gene calls are TRBV25-1 and TRBJ1-2, with a tentative D call TRBD1 (5 bases). The CDR3 has 12 amino acids. V shed 5 bases and J shed 5 bases, with 9 bases lying between them. CDR1 is MGHDK and CDR2 is SYGVNS in the germline V gene. This CDR3 is CASSKQDYGYTF. The CDR3 nucleotides read TGTGCCAGCAGTAAACAGGATTATGGCTACACCTTC.

Only a few counts were recorded for this clone. The gene calls are TRBV27 and TRBJ2-6; D not certain. The CDR3 runs to 14 residues. The V and J ends lost 4 bases and 2 bases respectively, with 6 bases between them. The germline CDR1 and CDR2 sequences are MNHEY and SMNVEV (reference sequence). CDR3 residues: CASSSVAGANVLTF. DNA for the CDR3: TGTGCCAGCAGTTCAGTAGCTGGGGCCAACGTCCTGACTTTC. Drawing the rest from reference TRBV27 and TRBJ2-6, the complete variable domain is EAQVTQNPRYLITVTGKKLTVTCSQNMNHEYMSWYRQDPGLGLRQIYYSMNVEVTDKGDVPEGYKVSRKEKRNFPLILESPSPNQTSLYFCASSSVAGANVLTFGAGSRLTVL.

The table lists this clone with a few counts. The V gene is TRBV10-3, the J gene TRBJ2-7; 9 nucleotides agree with TRBD2. This CDR3 is 14 amino acids long. The germline V gene encodes CDR1 ENHRY and CDR2 SYGVKD. Unmatched junction bases numbered 3, after V lost 3 bases and J lost 3 bases. CDR3 residues: CAISDLAGYYEQYF. For the CDR3, the DNA is TGTGCCATCAGTGACCTAGCGGGATACTACGAGCAGTACTTC.

This clone occurred a few times. The junction does not match germline at one end; this may be a read error. The genes are TRBV7-2 and TRBJ2-1, with D tentatively TRBD2 (6 bases). Germline lookup yields CDR1 SGHTA and CDR2 FQGNSA. The CDR3 consists of 15 residues. The CDR3 sequence is CASRRGGNSNNEQFF. CDR3 sequence (DNA): TGTGCCAGCAGAAGGGGAGGAAACTCCAACAATGAGCAGTTCTTC.

This clone has just one count. J is TRBJ1-6 and V is TRBV30; D possibly corresponds to TRBD1 (6 bases). CDR1 and CDR2 from the germline V gene are GTSNPN and SVGIG (reference sequence). The CDR3 extends over 12 amino acids. Trimming removed 7 bases from V and 7 bases from J, with 11 bases in between. In nucleotides, the CDR3 is TGTGCCTTGACAGGTTCGAATTCACCCCTCCACTTT. Encoded protein: CALTGSNSPLHF.

The J gene is TRBJ2-3, the V gene TRBV4-3; 7 nucleotides agree with TRBD1. V was clipped by 0 bases and J by 4 bases; unmatched bases: 16. Germline lookup yields CDR1 LGHNA and CDR2 YSLEER. This CDR3 has 19 amino acids. DNA for the CDR3: TGCGCCAGCAGCCAAGATTCGAGGGGGCCTGGGACGGCCGCAGATACGCAGTATTTT. As protein: CASSQDSRGPGTAADTQYF.

This clone was detected once. The rearrangement uses TRBV7-2 and TRBJ1-5; D gene uncertain. Germline values: CDR1 SGHTA, CDR2 FQGNSA. This CDR3 has 12 amino acids. Trimming took 3 bases from V and 6 from J, leaving 6 bases between them. CDR3 nucleotide sequence: TGTGCCAGCAGCTTGGCGGGTCAGCCCCAGCATTTT. This sequence encodes CASSLAGQPQHF.

The V gene is TRBV30, the J gene TRBJ1-4; D is ambiguous. Germline CDR1 is GTSNPN and CDR2 is SVGIG (reference sequence). V dropped 1 base and J dropped 7 bases, with 4 bases sitting between them. This CDR3 is 11 amino acids long. The CDR3 protein is CAWSGAEKLFF. DNA of the CDR3: TGTGCCTGGAGTGGGGCTGAAAAACTGTTTTTT.

The chain carries TRBV4-3 and TRBJ2-4, with D uncertain. Germline V gene lookup returns CDR1 LGHNA and CDR2 YSLEER. The CDR3 has 14 residues. V was cut by 0 bases and J by 7 bases, with 10 bases left in between. CDR3 sequence reads: CASSQDPYTNIQYF. CDR3 nucleotide sequence: TGCGCCAGCAGCCAAGACCCCTACACGAACATTCAGTACTTC.

This clone was found a few times. DNA for the CDR3: TGTGCCAGCAGCTCCAAGGGGACAGGCATTCAAGAGACCCAGTACTTC. Translating it yields CASSSKGTGIQETQYF. The chain couples TRBV7-9 to TRBJ2-5; TRBD1 aligns across 8 bases. With 4 bases clipped from V and 2 bases from J, the junction kept 9 bases outside the gene matches. The CDR3 sequence is 16 residues long. Germline CDR1 is SEHNR and CDR2 is FQNEAQ (reference sequence).

This chain connects TRBV7-9 to TRBJ1-2; 9 nucleotides agree with TRBD1. The ends lost 0 bases at V and 8 bases at J; junction bases unmatched: 1. CDR1 and CDR2 from the germline V gene are SEHNR and FQNEAQ (reference sequence). This CDR3 spans 13 amino acids. Here the CDR3 reads CASSLAGQGGYTF. In DNA form, the CDR3 reads TGTGCCAGCAGCTTAGCGGGACAGGGCGGCTACACCTTC.

This chain uses TRBV27 with TRBJ2-7; possibly TRBD1 for D (5 bases). CDR1 is MNHEY, CDR2 SMNVEV, per germline (reference sequence). The CDR3 is 13 amino acids. V was trimmed by 5 bases and J by 7 bases, leaving 15 bases between them. CDR3 in amino acids: CASSLQGWGEQYF. CDR3 nucleotide sequence: TGTGCCAGCAGTCTTCAGGGATGGGGAGAGCAGTACTTC.

The chain links TRBV18 to TRBJ2-5; 8 nucleotides align to TRBD1. Per germline, CDR1 KGHSH and CDR2 LQKENI. This CDR3 has 14 amino acids. V shed 10 bases and J 2 bases; nucleotides not matched to a gene: 9. The CDR3 DNA reads as TGTGCCACCAGAGACAGGGGTTATCAAGAGACCCAGTACTTC. Translation: CATRDRGYQETQYF.

The CDR3 spells CASSYSSGANVLTF. DNA for the CDR3: TGTGCCAGCAGTTACAGCTCTGGGGCCAACGTCCTGACTTTC. This chain connects TRBV6-5 to TRBJ2-6; D ambiguous. Trimming took 2 bases from V and 0 from J, leaving 2 bases between them. Germline CDR1 MNHEY, CDR2 SVGAGI. The CDR3 has 14 residues.

This clone was found a few times. J is TRBJ2-7 and V is TRBV19; D unresolved. The V end lost 3 bases, the J end lost 4 bases, and 10 bases lay between the germline ends. The CDR3 is 13 amino acids. CDR1 is LNHDA, CDR2 SQIVND, per germline (reference sequence). The CDR3 here is CASSIARGYEQYF. Here the CDR3 DNA reads TGTGCCAGTAGTATTGCAAGAGGTTACGAGCAGTACTTC.

V usage is TRBV5-1 and J usage is TRBJ1-1, with D unclear. The CDR3 is made up of 15 amino acids. The germline CDR1 and CDR2 sequences are SGHRS and YFSETQ. With 2 bases removed from V and 2 bases from J, the gap between germline ends came to 13 bases. The CDR3 region has the DNA TGCGCCAGCAGCTTCCTCGCGGGAGATAACACTGAAGCTTTCTTT. Protein: CASSFLAGDNTEAFF.

The chain links TRBV9 to TRBJ2-1; D is undetermined. Germline CDR1 is SGDLS and CDR2 is YYNGEE. The length of the CDR3 is 13 residues. V gave up 0 bases and J gave up 14 bases, with 15 bases separating them. CDR3 loop: CASSVVSGLGKFF. Here the CDR3 DNA reads TGTGCCAGCAGCGTAGTGTCCGGGCTCGGAAAGTTCTTC.

There are a few counts of this clone. This chain uses TRBV6-1 with TRBJ1-1; the D gene is possibly TRBD1 (6 bases). Germline-derived CDR1 and CDR2 are MNHNS and SASEGT. The CDR3 covers 14 residues. Trimming took 2 bases from V and 10 from J, leaving 17 bases between them. The CDR3 bases are TGTGCCAGCAGTGAATGGGGGCGGCCGGATGGAGCTTTCTTT. It is translated as CASSEWGRPDGAFF.

V and J are TRBV30 and TRBJ1-3; D uncertain. The germline gives CDR1 GTSNPN, CDR2 SVGIG (reference sequence). There are 11 residues in the CDR3. The V gene lost 5 bases and the J gene lost 7 bases, with 9 bases spanning the gap. The CDR3 DNA is TGTGCCTGGGTCGTAAGGAACACCATATATTTT. Its translation is CAWVVRNTIYF.

This chain links TRBV29-1 with TRBJ1-1, with D maybe TRBD1 (5 bases). The CDR3 runs to 11 residues. V dropped 8 bases and J dropped 7 bases, with 14 bases sitting between them. Germline loops: CDR1 SQVTM, CDR2 ANQGSEA. The CDR3, as DNA: TGCAGCTTCAGGCGGAGGGGTGAAGCTTTCTTT. Translated: CSFRRRGEAFF.

CDR3 bases: TGTGCCAGCTCACCATTGGGAGCGGGGAAGAATGAGCAGTTCTTC. Residues: CASSPLGAGKNEQFF. V and J are TRBV18 and TRBJ2-1; 7 bases match TRBD2. V was pared by 2 bases and J by 7 bases, with 8 bases of the junction left unmatched. The germline V gene has CDR1 KGHSH and CDR2 LQKENI. There are 15 residues in the CDR3.

V is TRBV29-1 and J is TRBJ1-1; D ambiguous. Germline loops: CDR1 SQVTM, CDR2 ANQGSEA. Trimming took off 5 bases at V and 1 base at J, with 8 bases between the two ends. This CDR3 has 12 amino acids. The CDR3 loop is CSVQFSNTEAFF. The CDR3, as DNA: TGCAGCGTTCAGTTTTCGAACACTGAAGCTTTCTTT.

The count of this clone is one. The chain has TRBV14 and TRBJ1-6; TRBD1 matches 8 bases. V lost 0 bases, J lost 9 bases, and 1 base stayed unmatched. Germline-derived CDR1 and CDR2 are SGHDN and FVKESK. This CDR3 is built from 14 residues. The CDR3 spells CASSQDRGLSPLHF. The CDR3 DNA sequence: TGTGCCAGCAGCCAAGACAGGGGGCTTTCACCCCTCCACTTT.